The rows below give T cell receptor beta chains drawn from one sample of a study of T cell clonotyping in hematopoietic cell transplantation. Profiled with immunoSEQ multiplex PCR; TCRdb holds only in-frame clones, not every one. The sample lists under 20,000 clones, 70% to 85% seen once, with roughly 17% in the top ten. This specimen was peripheral blood mononuclear cells, taken before stem cell transplant. The receptors were gathered from a man between 60 and 70 years old with acute myeloid leukemia. Some clones in this sample may be carry-over from other donors' samples. CDR3s include the opening cysteine and the closing phenylalanine or tryptophan. A D gene is named only where the DNA matches it firmly. Where a row states a size, it is once, few, many or the class of an expanded clone; other rows omit it.

v_call: TRBV28
clone_size: NA
cdr3_length: 12
j_call: TRBJ1-6
d_call: NA
cdr3_aa: CASSRPNSPLHF
cdr3_nt: TGTGCCAGCAGTAGGCCGAATTCACCCCTCCACTTT

v_call: TRBV6-6
clone_size: once
cdr3_length: 14
j_call: TRBJ2-2
d_call: NA
cdr3_aa: CASSLSRNTGELFF
cdr3_nt: TGTGCCAGCAGCCTATCCCGGAACACCGGGGAGCTGTTTTTT

v_call: TRBV4-3
clone_size: NA
cdr3_length: 15
j_call: TRBJ2-7
d_call: NA
cdr3_aa: CASSQGWFQDYEQYF
cdr3_nt: TGCGCCAGCAGCCAAGGGTGGTTCCAGGACTACGAGCAGTACTTC

v_call: TRBV30
clone_size: few
cdr3_length: 15
j_call: TRBJ2-5
d_call: TRBD2
cdr3_aa: CASAEAGDVEETQYF
cdr3_nt: TGTGCCTCTGCTGAGGCGGGAGATGTCGAAGAGACCCAGTACTTC

v_call: TRBV12-5
clone_size: NA
cdr3_length: 22
j_call: TRBJ2-1
d_call: NA
cdr3_aa: CASGLVRQGGTLYTMSRREEFF
cdr3_nt: TGTGCTAGTGGTTTGGTACGACAGGGCGGGACCCTCTATACAATGAGTCGAAGGGAGGAGTTCTTC

v_call: TRBV7-9
clone_size: NA
cdr3_length: 12
j_call: TRBJ2-1
d_call: NA
cdr3_aa: CASSPSHNEQFF
cdr3_nt: TGTGCCAGCAGCCCCAGTCACAATGAGCAGTTCTTC

v_call: TRBV29-1
clone_size: NA
cdr3_length: 12
j_call: TRBJ1-1
d_call: TRBD1
cdr3_aa: CSVGGTGPEAFF
cdr3_nt: TGCAGCGTGGGCGGGACAGGGCCTGAAGCTTTCTTT

v_call: TRBV4-3
clone_size: NA
cdr3_length: 14
j_call: TRBJ1-6
d_call: NA
cdr3_aa: CASSQGQYNSPLHF
cdr3_nt: TGCGCCAGCAGCCAAGGACAGTATAATTCACCCCTCCACTTT

v_call: TRBV21-1
clone_size: NA
cdr3_length: 16
j_call: TRBJ1-5
d_call: NA
cdr3_aa: CASSEPRGTGNQPQHF
cdr3_nt: TGTGCCAGCAGCGAACCCCGCGGGACAGGGAATCAGCCCCAGCATTTT

v_call: TRBV6-1
clone_size: NA
cdr3_length: 14
j_call: TRBJ2-7
d_call: TRBD1
cdr3_aa: CASRDRGEVNEQYF
cdr3_nt: TGTGCCAGCAGGGACAGGGGAGAAGTGAACGAGCAGTACTTC

v_call: TRBV6-5
clone_size: NA
cdr3_length: 15
j_call: TRBJ2-1
d_call: NA
cdr3_aa: CASSYGTSLDNEQFF
cdr3_nt: TGTGCCAGCAGTTACGGGACTTCGCTCGACAATGAGCAGTTCTTC

v_call: TRBV5-6
clone_size: NA
cdr3_length: 13
j_call: TRBJ1-1
d_call: TRBD1
cdr3_aa: CASTDRGRTEAFF
cdr3_nt: TGTGCCAGCACCGACAGGGGGCGTACTGAAGCTTTCTTT

v_call: TRBV2
clone_size: NA
cdr3_length: 13
j_call: TRBJ2-3
d_call: NA
cdr3_aa: CASRRGTTDTQYF
cdr3_nt: TGTGCCAGCAGACGCGGGACGACAGATACGCAGTATTTT

v_call: TRBV10-1
clone_size: NA
cdr3_length: 15
j_call: TRBJ1-1
d_call: NA
cdr3_aa: CASSEVRRMNTEAFF
cdr3_nt: TGCGCCAGCAGTGAGGTCAGAAGAATGAACACTGAAGCTTTCTTT

v_call: TRBV28
clone_size: once
cdr3_length: 15
j_call: TRBJ2-7
d_call: TRBD2
cdr3_aa: CASSQGLAGNYEQYF
cdr3_nt: TGTGCCAGCAGCCAAGGACTAGCGGGGAACTACGAGCAGTACTTC

v_call: TRBV6-4
clone_size: NA
cdr3_length: 16
j_call: TRBJ2-2
d_call: NA
cdr3_aa: CASSAEGLLNTGELFF
cdr3_nt: TGTGCCAGCAGTGCCGAGGGGCTCCTTAACACCGGGGAGCTGTTTTTT

v_call: TRBV29-1
clone_size: NA
cdr3_length: 11
j_call: TRBJ2-7
d_call: NA
cdr3_aa: CSVEGTYEQYF
cdr3_nt: TGCAGCGTTGAGGGGACCTACGAGCAGTACTTC

v_call: TRBV7-3
clone_size: NA
cdr3_length: 17
j_call: TRBJ2-7
d_call: TRBD1
cdr3_aa: CASSLNMGGTGAYEQYF
cdr3_nt: TGTGCCAGCAGCTTAAACATGGGCGGGACAGGGGCCTACGAGCAGTACTTC

v_call: TRBV6-6
clone_size: medium-sized
cdr3_length: 16
j_call: TRBJ2-5
d_call: TRBD2
cdr3_aa: CASSYPGGGRPETQYF
cdr3_nt: TGTGCCAGCAGTTACCCCGGGGGGGGGCGCCCAGAGACCCAGTACTTC

v_call: TRBV7-3
clone_size: few
cdr3_length: 14
j_call: TRBJ2-2
d_call: TRBD2
cdr3_aa: CASRGDYSTGELFF
cdr3_nt: TGTGCCAGCAGGGGGGACTACTCTACCGGGGAGCTGTTTTTT

v_call: TRBV7-2
clone_size: NA
cdr3_length: 16
j_call: TRBJ2-1
d_call: NA
cdr3_aa: CASSSRVAINYNEQFF
cdr3_nt: TGTGCCAGCAGCTCAAGGGTAGCCATAAATTACAATGAGCAGTTCTTC